This passage covers 2 T cell receptor beta chains from one sample sequenced in a study of T cell responses to AZD1222 COVID-19 vaccine. Profiled with immunoSEQ multiplex PCR; TCRdb holds only in-frame clones, not every one. The repertoire holds approximately 150,000 clones, with roughly nine tenths as singletons. The sequences come from peripheral blood, collected on day 0 of AZD1222 vaccination. All receptors come from an adult in good health.

The chain employs TRBV28 and TRBJ2-7, with 9 bases that match TRBD1. The CDR3 runs 15 residues. J gave up 3 bases and V 6 bases, and 9 bases lay outside the gene matches. The germline CDR1 and CDR2 sequences are MDHEN and SYDVKM. CDR3 nucleotides: TGTGCCAGCAGATCTCCGGGACAGGGCCTCTACGAGCAGTACTTC. It yields the protein CASRSPGQGLYEQYF. The full variable domain, with the rest looked up from reference TRBV28 and TRBJ2-7, is DVKVTQSSRYLVKRTGEKVFLECVQDMDHENMFWYRQDPGLGLRLIYFSYDVKMKEKGDIPEGYSVSREKKERFSLILESASTNQTSMYLCASRSPGQGLYEQYFGPGTRLTVT.

About this clone itself: The junction departs from germline at one end; a sequencing error may be responsible. This sequence joins TRBV5-1 and TRBJ1-1; tentatively, D is TRBD1 (6 bases). The germline V gene encodes CDR1 SGHRS and CDR2 YFSETQ. The CDR3 runs 15 residues. The CDR3 loop is CASTLGTGLNTEAFF. CDR3 sequence (DNA): TGCGCCAGCACCTTGGGTACAGGGCTGAACACTGAAGCTTTCTTT.